This T cell receptor beta chain was recovered during a study of CD8+CD57+ T cells in acquired aplastic anemia. Findings and limits, study-wide: Patients were compared with controls for CD8+ Simpson's diversity, and no significant difference emerged.

This clonotype was recorded at least ten times. Its antigen is not identified. TCR beta VDJ combinations and CDR3 sequences were profiled from genomic DNA. TCRdb re-called the reads with MiXCR, one entry per CDR3 protein. This sample has some 150,000 distinct CDR3 sequences, with about 40% found just once. CDR1 and CDR2 (germline): SGHRS, YFSETQ. This CDR3 region has 15 residues. V lost 0 bases and J 4 bases, leaving 8 bases between the germline ends. This chain joins TRBV5-1 and TRBJ1-6; no clear D. Sequencing was performed on sorted CD4+, CD8+, or CD8+CD57+ T cells (not recorded which) from PBMCs. This sequence was found in a human donor in good health, serving as a control. CDR3 DNA: TGCGCCAGCAGCTTGGAGGGAGAATATAATTCACCCCTCCACTTT. Amino acids: CASSLEGEYNSPLHF.